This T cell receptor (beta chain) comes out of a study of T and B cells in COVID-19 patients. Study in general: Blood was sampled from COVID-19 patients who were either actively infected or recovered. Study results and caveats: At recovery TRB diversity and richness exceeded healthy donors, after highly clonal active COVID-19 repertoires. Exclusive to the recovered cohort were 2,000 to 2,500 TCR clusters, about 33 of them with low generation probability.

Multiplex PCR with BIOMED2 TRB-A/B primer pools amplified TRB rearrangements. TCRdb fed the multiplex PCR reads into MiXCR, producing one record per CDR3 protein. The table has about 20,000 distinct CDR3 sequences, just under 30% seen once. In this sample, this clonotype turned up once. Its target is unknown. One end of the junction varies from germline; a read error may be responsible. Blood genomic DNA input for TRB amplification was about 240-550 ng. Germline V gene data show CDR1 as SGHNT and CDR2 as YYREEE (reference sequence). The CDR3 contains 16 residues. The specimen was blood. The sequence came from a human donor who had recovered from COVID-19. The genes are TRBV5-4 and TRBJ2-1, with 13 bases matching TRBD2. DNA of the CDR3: TGCGCCAGCAGCTCACCGGGACTAGCGGGAACCCATGAGCAGTTCTTC. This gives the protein CASSSPGLAGTHEQFF.